These 18 T cell receptor beta chains were sequenced from one sample in a study of blood T cells in healthy people across ages. A second PCR, run for roughly 7 to 12 cycles, used a sample-barcoded 5' primer plus a J-beta primer mix. One entry per CDR3 protein, called by TCRdb with MiXCR from the 5' RACE reads. The sample includes roughly 900,000 distinct CDR3 sequences, around 28% of them seen just once. The specimen sequenced was blood. The source of these receptors is a woman of 80 years or more in good health.

This clonotype was detected a few times. One base away lies a much larger clone, so this may be a sequencing read error. The J gene is TRBJ2-5, the V gene TRBV6-2 or TRBV6-3, with D hard to call. The CDR3 spans 13 residues. The germline gives CDR1 MNHEY, CDR2 SVGEGT. Trimming shortened V by 5 bases and J by 11 bases, and 18 bases separated the two germline ends. The CDR3 reads CASSPDVYNEQYF. The CDR3 DNA sequence: TGTGCCAGCAGTCCGGACGTTTACAATGAGCAGTACTTC.

The table lists this clonotype with a few counts. This chain joins TRBV6-5 and TRBJ2-7; 7 bases line up with TRBD2. V dropped 4 bases and J dropped 0; count of bases not matched to a gene: 6. Per the germline V gene, CDR1 is MNHEY and CDR2 is SVGAGI. This CDR3 spans 15 amino acids. CDR3 residues: CASSWAGGDSYEQYF. CDR3 nucleotide sequence: TGTGCCAGCAGTTGGGCTGGGGGGGACTCCTACGAGCAGTACTTC.

In the case of this clonotype: A much bigger clone sits one base away, suggesting this may be a read error. The genes are TRBV10-3 and TRBJ2-5; 12 nucleotides line up with TRBD2. V shed 2 bases and J 7 bases; nucleotides not matched to a gene: 5. Germline V CDR1 and CDR2: ENHRY, SYGVKD. CDR3 length equals 15 residues. CDR3 in DNA: TGTGCCATCAGTGAGCCGACTAGCGGGGGAGGGACCCAGTACTTC. It codes for CAISEPTSGGGTQYF.

This clonotype was recorded many times. The J gene is TRBJ2-1, the V gene TRBV5-5; 7 bases are a match to TRBD2. The CDR3 is 15 amino acids. V shed 1 base and J 5 bases; nucleotides not matched to a gene: 6. Per the germline V gene, CDR1 is SGHKS and CDR2 is YYEKEE (reference sequence). The CDR3 nucleotides read TGTGCCAGCAGCTTGAATCTGGGGACTAACAATGAGCAGTTCTTC. Its protein product is CASSLNLGTNNEQFF.

This clonotype has just a few counts. The chain joins TRBV20-1 to TRBJ2-1; D possibly uses TRBD1 or TRBD2 (5 bases each). Germline V lookup: CDR1 DFQATT, CDR2 SNEGSKA (reference sequence). This CDR3 contains 13 residues. The V end was cut by 6 bases, the J end by 0 bases, with 9 bases between. The CDR3 spells CSAEGTSYNEQFF. The CDR3 nucleotides read TGCAGTGCCGAGGGGACCTCCTACAATGAGCAGTTCTTC.

The chain has TRBV2 and TRBJ1-1; a weak D match, TRBD1 (6 bases). The ends were cut back, 8 bases at V and 0 bases at J, with 13 bases in the middle. The CDR3 is made up of 14 amino acids. Germline CDR1 SNHLY, CDR2 FYNNEI. CDR3 region: CASPLGTLNTEAFF. The CDR3, as DNA: TGTGCCAGCCCTTTGGGGACATTGAACACTGAAGCTTTCTTT.

This clonotype showed up many times. The V gene is TRBV7-7, the J gene TRBJ2-5; D is possibly TRBD1 (6 bases). Trimming pared 3 bases from V and 0 bases from J, leaving 11 bases between. The CDR3 is 15 amino acids. CDR1 is SSHAT, CDR2 FNYEAQ, per germline (reference sequence). The CDR3 region has the DNA TGTGCCAGCAGCTTGTCCCGGACAGACCAAGAGACCCAGTACTTC. Translation: CASSLSRTDQETQYF.

Only a few counts were recorded for this clonotype. The V gene is TRBV14, the J gene TRBJ2-3; D gene uncertain. Germline assignment: CDR1 SGHDN and CDR2 FVKESK. V lost 1 base and J lost 4, with 6 bases in between. CDR3 length: 13 residues. This chain's CDR3 is CASSQASADTQYF. The CDR3, as DNA: TGTGCCAGCAGCCAAGCTTCCGCAGATACGCAGTATTTT.

This clonotype showed up many times. The V and J genes are TRBV6-5 and TRBJ2-4; D is ambiguous. The CDR3 is made up of 19 amino acids. The V end was cut by 0 bases, the J end by 0 bases, with 18 bases between. Germline CDR1 is MNHEY and CDR2 is SVGAGI. CDR3 nucleotide sequence: TGTGCCAGCAGTTACTCGAGTGGATCCAGCATCCTAGCCAAAAACATTCAGTACTTC. Its protein product is CASSYSSGSSILAKNIQYF.

This clonotype occurred a few times. The V and J genes are TRBV7-2 and TRBJ2-1; D gene unclear. The CDR3 has 14 residues. Germline CDR1 SGHTA, CDR2 FQGNSA. V lost 0 bases to trimming and J lost 7 bases, with 10 bases between them. The CDR3 here is CASSLALSLNEQFF. The CDR3 nucleotides are TGTGCCAGCAGCTTAGCGTTGTCACTGAATGAGCAGTTCTTC.

V and J are TRBV20-1 and TRBJ1-5; perhaps TRBD1 as D (5 bases). This CDR3 spans 14 amino acids. V lost 3 bases and J lost 0, with 9 bases in between. Per germline, CDR1 DFQATT and CDR2 SNEGSKA (reference sequence). CDR3 DNA: TGCAGTGCTAGCGGGGCGGTTAGCAATCAGCCCCAGCATTTT. Translation: CSASGAVSNQPQHF.

There are many counts of this clonotype. V usage is TRBV29-1 and J usage is TRBJ1-2; D is ambiguous. With 3 bases removed from V and 4 bases from J, the gap between germline ends came to 9 bases. The germline gives CDR1 SQVTM, CDR2 ANQGSEA. The CDR3 runs 12 residues. CDR3 region: CSVEKGSYGYTF. The CDR3 DNA reads TGCAGCGTTGAGAAGGGAAGCTATGGCTACACCTTC.

This chain joins TRBV11-2 and TRBJ1-3; D call uncertain. The germline gives CDR1 SGHAT, CDR2 FQNNGV. The CDR3 has 13 residues. Trimming shortened V by 2 bases and J by 6 bases, and 8 bases separated the two germline ends. The chain's CDR3 is CASSLMGVNTIYF. The CDR3 region has the DNA TGTGCCAGCAGCTTAATGGGCGTAAACACCATATATTTT.

The table lists this clonotype with a count of one. V is TRBV15 and J is TRBJ2-5; the D gene could be TRBD1 or TRBD2 (5 bases each). Germline CDR1 LNHNV, CDR2 YYDKDF (reference sequence). This CDR3 is 15 amino acids long. V lost 0 bases and J lost 0, with 8 bases in between. The CDR3 loop reads CATSREGPNQETQYF. Written as DNA, the CDR3 is TGTGCCACCAGCAGAGAGGGACCGAACCAAGAGACCCAGTACTTC.

The V and J genes are TRBV7-2 and TRBJ2-5, with TRBD2 matching over 7 bases. The CDR3 contains 15 residues. Germline V gives CDR1 SGHTA, CDR2 FQGNSA. V was pared by 1 base and J by 3 bases, with 5 bases of the junction left unmatched. CDR3 sequence reads: CASSLGGSGKETQYF. The CDR3 coding sequence is TGTGCCAGCAGCTTAGGTGGGAGCGGGAAAGAGACCCAGTACTTC.

On this clonotype itself: A much larger clone is a single base away; this may be a read error. The chain couples TRBV6-2 or TRBV6-3 to TRBJ2-1; 9 bases are shared with TRBD2. CDR1 and CDR2 (germline): MNHEY, SVGEGT. The CDR3 is made up of 15 amino acids. V dropped 5 bases and J dropped 12; count of bases not matched to a gene: 14. CDR3 DNA sequence: TGTGCCAGCAGTGTCCCTAGCGGGGTTAGTGATGTGCAGTTCTTC. Translation gives CASSVPSGVSDVQFF.

The chain links TRBV5-1 to TRBJ1-3; D is uncertain. The CDR3 loop spans 14 amino acids. V was pared by 3 bases and J by 2 bases, with 9 bases between. CDR1 is SGHRS, CDR2 YFSETQ, per germline. CDR3 protein: CASSSGYAGNTIYF. The CDR3 DNA reads TGCGCCAGCAGCTCTGGGTACGCTGGAAACACCATATATTTT.

As concerns this clonotype: A much bigger clone sits one base away, suggesting this may be a read error. The chain is built from TRBV28 and TRBJ2-4; D is perhaps TRBD1 (6 bases). The J call could be wrong; TRBJ2-7 is a better fit for the DNA end. Germline-derived CDR1 and CDR2 are MDHEN and SYDVKM. The CDR3 length is 14 residues. In DNA form, the CDR3 reads TGTGTCAGCAGGGAACAGGGAGAGGTCTACGAGCAGTACTTC. Protein sequence: CVSREQGEVYEQYF.